This TCR beta chain was sequenced during a study of spatial heterogeneity in lung cancer. TCRdb called the 5' RACE reads again in MiXCR, with one record for every CDR3 protein. The sample yields roughly 8,800 distinct CDR3 sequences, roughly 4.5% seen once. This clonotype was observed at least ten times. Its cognate antigen is unknown. Findings and caveats of the study: How many expanded intratumoral alpha and beta TCRs were present tracked the tumor mutation count, which was a count of nonsynonymous mutations.

The CDR3 consists of 15 residues. Unmatched junction bases numbered 7, after V lost 6 bases and J lost 1 base. Looked up from germline, CDR1 is SGDLS and CDR2 is YYNGEE. The sample's time point: sample taken at primary tumor resection. The source material was lung tumor tissue, sampled at surgery. The sequence was collected from a female donor with early-stage non-small cell lung cancer. The V gene is TRBV9, the J gene TRBJ2-5; 9 nucleotides agree with TRBD1. The CDR3 region has the DNA TGTGCCAGCAACAGGGGGCTACTTTTCCAAGAGACCCAGTACTTC. Its translation: CASNRGLLFQETQYF.